The 5 T cell receptor beta chains reported below all come from one sample, sequenced in a study of blood T cell repertoires in COVID-19. Assay: immunoSEQ multiplex PCR; the TCRdb copy retains only in-frame clones and omits some. The sample holds almost 250,000 clones, 85% to 90% seen once. Sequencing was performed on PBMCs or T cells enriched from blood (not recorded which). The receptors shown here come from a woman between 50 and 59 years old who had recovered from COVID-19.

The CDR3 protein is CASSSLLPFSGVQPQHF. CDR3 DNA sequence: TGTGCCAGCAGTTCTCTTCTCCCGTTTTCAGGGGTTCAGCCCCAGCATTTT. The gene calls are TRBV28 and TRBJ1-5; the D gene is possibly TRBD1 (6 bases). Germline CDR1 MDHEN, CDR2 SYDVKM. CDR3 length equals 17 residues. Trimming cost V 4 bases and J 6 bases, with 22 bases left between them.

V is TRBV28 and J is TRBJ1-5; D might be TRBD1 (5 bases). V lost 5 bases and J 4 bases, leaving 18 bases between the germline ends. Germline V gives CDR1 MDHEN, CDR2 SYDVKM. This CDR3 has 16 residues. DNA of the CDR3: TGTGCCAGCAGTAGGTTGGGGGGGGGAGATAATCAGCCCCAGCATTTT. Encoded protein: CASSRLGGGDNQPQHF.

Comment on this clone: The junction departs from germline at one end; a sequencing error may be responsible. V is TRBV7-7 and J is TRBJ2-5, with D maybe TRBD2 (5 bases). Germline V CDR1 and CDR2: SSHAT, FNYEAQ (reference sequence). The CDR3 sequence is 15 residues long. In nucleotides, the CDR3 is TGTGCTAGCAGCCCGCGGCTGAGGGACCAAGAGACCCAGTACTTC. This encodes CASSPRLRDQETQYF.

The chain has TRBV25-1 and TRBJ1-3; 7 bases are a match to TRBD1. The V segment lost 5 bases and the J segment 0 bases; nucleotides outside the gene matches: 4. The CDR3 length is 15 residues. CDR1 is MGHDK, CDR2 SYGVNS, per germline. CDR3 sequence reads: CASSRDRGSGNTIYF. As DNA, the CDR3 is TGTGCCAGCAGTAGGGACAGAGGCTCTGGAAACACCATATATTTT.

This clone came up a few times. The chain combines TRBV6-4 with TRBJ1-1; possibly TRBD1 for D (6 bases). The CDR3 covers 13 residues. Germline V gene sequence: CDR1 MRHNA, CDR2 SNTAGT. Trimming took 6 bases from V and 6 from J, leaving 14 bases between them. The CDR3 region has the DNA TGTGCCAGCAGCGCAGGGGAAAGGTCTGAAGCTTTCTTT. As protein: CASSAGERSEAFF.